The next 17 T cell receptor beta chains were all read from a single sample in a study of T cell responses to AZD1222 COVID-19 vaccine (dated by TCRdb to the early 2020s). The intended sense of this specimen's time point label: about 28 days (+/-7) after the second vaccine dose. Preparation of the library involved the immunoSEQ multiplex PCR assay. The immuneACCESS repertoire file appears here via TCRdb, limited to in-frame rearrangements. These files lack a portion of the clones; in checked studies, under half of the deficit traces to unresolved V genes, and the cause of the others is not known. The sample table contains nearly 200,000 clones; only one count was recorded for around 93% of them. The top ten clones comprise less than 1.2% of the sample. The specimen was peripheral blood, collected 28 days after the second AZD1222 dose. All receptors derive from an adult who received the AZD1222 COVID-19 vaccine.

The CDR3 coding sequence is TGTGCCAGCAGCTTAGGGTGGCTAGCGGGGGGCAATGAGCAGTTCTTC. Translating gives CASSLGWLAGGNEQFF. The chain has TRBV7-6 and TRBJ2-1; 11 nucleotides agree with TRBD2. The length of the CDR3 is 16 residues. Germline-derived CDR1 and CDR2 are SGHVS and FNYEAQ. Germline trimming cut 1 base from V and 6 bases from J; bases unmatched to any gene: 5.

The chain recombines TRBV18 with TRBJ2-1; TRBD1 matches at 7 bases. Losses at the gene ends were 0 bases for V and 15 bases for J; bases not matched to a gene: 8. CDR1 is KGHSH and CDR2 is LQKENI in the germline V gene. The CDR3 is made up of 13 amino acids. CDR3 in amino acids: CASSPPTGDQRFF. CDR3 nucleotide sequence: TGTGCCAGCTCACCACCTACAGGGGACCAGCGGTTCTTC.

The CDR3 here is CASSLVERGDNEQFF. The CDR3 coding sequence is TGTGCCAGCAGCCTCGTGGAGCGGGGGGACAATGAGCAGTTCTTC. The chain couples TRBV7-3 to TRBJ2-1, with TRBD2 matching over 9 bases. The CDR3 sequence is 15 residues long. CDR1 and CDR2 (germline): SGHTA, FQGTGA. V was clipped by 5 bases and J by 5 bases; unmatched bases: 7. Looking up the rest from reference TRBV7-3 and TRBJ2-1 gives the full variable domain: GAGVSQTPSNKVTEKGKYVELRCDPISGHTALYWYRQSLGQGPEFLIYFQGTGAADDSGLPNDRFFAVRPEGSVSTLKIQRTERGDSAVYLCASSLVERGDNEQFFGPGTRLTVL.

The V call is TRBV18, the J call TRBJ1-4, with 8 nucleotides matching TRBD1. Germline CDR1 reads KGHSH; CDR2 reads LQKENI. The V segment lost 0 bases and the J segment 0 bases; nucleotides outside the gene matches: 6. The CDR3 is 18 amino acids. CDR3 DNA sequence: TGTGCCAGCTCACCACCCCAGGGACAGGACCCAACTAATGAAAAACTGTTTTTT. It translates to CASSPPQGQDPTNEKLFF. Combining the CDR3 with reference TRBV18 and TRBJ1-4 gives the whole variable domain NAGVMQNPRHLVRRRGQEARLRCSPMKGHSHVYWYRQLPEEGLKFMVYLQKENIIDESGMPKERFSAEFPKEGPSILRIQQVVRGDSAAYFCASSPPQGQDPTNEKLFFGSGTQLSVL.

V and J are TRBV28 and TRBJ1-4, with D perhaps matching TRBD1 (6 bases). V lost 5 bases to trimming and J lost 7 bases, with 17 bases between them. Germline V CDR1 and CDR2: MDHEN, SYDVKM. CDR3 size: 15 residues. The CDR3 spells CASSPWTDGGEKLFF. The DNA of the CDR3 is TGTGCCAGCAGTCCTTGGACAGACGGGGGTGAAAAACTGTTTTTT.

This clone has only one observation. The chain has TRBV9 and TRBJ2-2; the D is unclear. The CDR3 extends over 12 amino acids. Germline V lookup: CDR1 SGDLS, CDR2 YYNGEE. Trimming took off 3 bases at V and 7 bases at J, with 7 bases between the two ends. This CDR3 reads CASSALFGELFF. The CDR3 nucleotides are TGTGCCAGCAGCGCGCTTTTCGGGGAGCTGTTTTTT.

This chain joins TRBV4-3 and TRBJ1-1; possibly TRBD1 for D (6 bases). The CDR3 runs to 14 residues. Germline V gene sequence: CDR1 LGHNA, CDR2 YSLEER. Between the trimmed V and J ends, which lost 1 base and 5 bases, there was a span of 11 bases. CDR3 region: CASSQARQVTEAFF. DNA of the CDR3: TGCGCCAGCAGCCAAGCGCGACAGGTTACTGAAGCTTTCTTT.

This chain links TRBV25-1 with TRBJ1-3, with D unresolved. The CDR3 has 15 amino acids. In germline, CDR1 is MGHDK, CDR2 SYGVNS. Trimming removed 7 bases from V and 0 bases from J, with 13 bases in between. The CDR3 protein is CASNSGSSSGNTIYF. For the CDR3, the DNA is TGTGCCAGCAACTCGGGATCGAGCTCTGGAAACACCATATATTTT.

The chain couples TRBV20-1 to TRBJ1-2; unclear D gene. The CDR3 runs 11 residues. Germline loops: CDR1 DFQATT, CDR2 SNEGSKA (reference sequence). V was trimmed by 8 bases and J by 6 bases, leaving 13 bases between them. The CDR3 nucleotides are TGCAGTAATAGGGCCTCTGATGGCTACACCTTC. Translating it yields CSNRASDGYTF.

This clone was seen once. The gene calls are TRBV27 and TRBJ1-5; TRBD1 aligns across 7 bases. Trimming at V came to 6 bases and at J to 5 bases, leaving 13 bases not matched to a gene. Germline V gene sequence: CDR1 MNHEY, CDR2 SMNVEV (reference sequence). The CDR3 is 16 residues long. The CDR3 spells CASSLTGTEGYQPQHF. CDR3 DNA: TGTGCCAGCAGCCTAACCGGGACAGAAGGCTATCAGCCCCAGCATTTT.

CDR3 residues: CASSVGTGRLEQYF. The CDR3 DNA reads as TGTGCCAGCAGCGTTGGGACAGGGCGACTCGAGCAGTACTTC. The chain joins TRBV9 to TRBJ2-7, with TRBD1 matching over 9 bases. Looked up from germline, CDR1 is SGDLS and CDR2 is YYNGEE. This CDR3 spans 14 amino acids. V trimming: 2 bases; J trimming: 6 bases; junction bases outside the gene matches: 6.

V and J are TRBV11-2 and TRBJ2-1; 8 bases are a match to TRBD2. Trimming removed 1 base from V and 4 bases from J; junction bases left unmatched: 9. The CDR3 contains 17 residues. The germline V gene encodes CDR1 SGHAT and CDR2 FQNNGV. The CDR3 is CASSLVGASGYYNEQFF. The CDR3 nucleotides read TGTGCCAGCAGCTTAGTGGGGGCTAGCGGGTATTACAATGAGCAGTTCTTC.

This rearrangement joins TRBV4-3 to TRBJ1-4; possible D gene TRBD1, 6 bases. The CDR3 is 17 amino acids. With 4 bases removed from V and 0 bases from J, the gap between germline ends came to 15 bases. In germline, CDR1 is LGHNA, CDR2 YSLEER. The CDR3 is CASSLGTGKATNEKLFF. CDR3 bases: TGCGCCAGCAGCCTGGGCACAGGGAAGGCAACTAATGAAAAACTGTTTTTT.

The chain carries TRBV9 and TRBJ2-7; 11 nucleotides agree with TRBD2. Per the germline V gene, CDR1 is SGDLS and CDR2 is YYNGEE. This CDR3 has 16 amino acids. V trimming: 2 bases; J trimming: 1 base; junction bases outside the gene matches: 5. The CDR3 coding sequence is TGTGCCAGCAGCGTGGGGGGGACTAGCGGTTCCTACGAGCAGTACTTC. This gives the protein CASSVGGTSGSYEQYF.

Concerning this clone itself: This specimen includes other DNA sequences encoding the same CDR3. The chain carries TRBV12-3 or TRBV12-4 and TRBJ1-2; tentatively, D is TRBD1 (5 bases). Trimming removed 2 bases at V and 1 base at J, with 5 bases between. CDR3 length equals 13 residues. The CDR3 DNA follows: TGTGCCAGCAGTTTACAGGGTAACTATGGCTACACCTTC. Its translation is CASSLQGNYGYTF.

The chain has TRBV7-8 and TRBJ1-1; D is uncertain. The germline V and J ends were trimmed by 1 base and 0 bases, with 9 bases remaining between them. Germline values: CDR1 SGHVS, CDR2 FQNEAQ. This CDR3 contains 15 residues. The CDR3 coding sequence is TGTGCCAGCAGCTTAGGGGGAGGGCTGAACACTGAAGCTTTCTTT. It is translated as CASSLGGGLNTEAFF.

This clone appeared a single time. V usage is TRBV5-1 and J usage is TRBJ1-4; 8 bases are a match to TRBD1. Germline assignment: CDR1 SGHRS and CDR2 YFSETQ. This CDR3 comprises 16 residues. V gave up 0 bases and J gave up 3 bases; unmatched junction bases: 4. The CDR3 loop is CASSLGQGAANEKLFF. CDR3 in DNA: TGCGCCAGCAGCTTGGGGCAGGGGGCTGCTAATGAAAAACTGTTTTTT.